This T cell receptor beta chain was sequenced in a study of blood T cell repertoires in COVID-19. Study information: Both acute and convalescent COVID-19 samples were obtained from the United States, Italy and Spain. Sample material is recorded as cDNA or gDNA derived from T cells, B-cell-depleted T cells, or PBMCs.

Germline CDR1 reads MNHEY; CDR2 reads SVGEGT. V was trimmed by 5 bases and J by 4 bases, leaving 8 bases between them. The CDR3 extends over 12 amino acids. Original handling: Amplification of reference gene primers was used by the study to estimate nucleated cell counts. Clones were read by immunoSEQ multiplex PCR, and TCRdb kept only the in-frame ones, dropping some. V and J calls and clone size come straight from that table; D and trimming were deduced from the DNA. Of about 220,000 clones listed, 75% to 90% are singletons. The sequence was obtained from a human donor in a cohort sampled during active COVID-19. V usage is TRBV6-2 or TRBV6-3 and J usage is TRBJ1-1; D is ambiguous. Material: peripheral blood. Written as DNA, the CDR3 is TGTGCCAGCAGTACACCGGGCACTGAAGCTTTCTTT. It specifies CASSTPGTEAFF.